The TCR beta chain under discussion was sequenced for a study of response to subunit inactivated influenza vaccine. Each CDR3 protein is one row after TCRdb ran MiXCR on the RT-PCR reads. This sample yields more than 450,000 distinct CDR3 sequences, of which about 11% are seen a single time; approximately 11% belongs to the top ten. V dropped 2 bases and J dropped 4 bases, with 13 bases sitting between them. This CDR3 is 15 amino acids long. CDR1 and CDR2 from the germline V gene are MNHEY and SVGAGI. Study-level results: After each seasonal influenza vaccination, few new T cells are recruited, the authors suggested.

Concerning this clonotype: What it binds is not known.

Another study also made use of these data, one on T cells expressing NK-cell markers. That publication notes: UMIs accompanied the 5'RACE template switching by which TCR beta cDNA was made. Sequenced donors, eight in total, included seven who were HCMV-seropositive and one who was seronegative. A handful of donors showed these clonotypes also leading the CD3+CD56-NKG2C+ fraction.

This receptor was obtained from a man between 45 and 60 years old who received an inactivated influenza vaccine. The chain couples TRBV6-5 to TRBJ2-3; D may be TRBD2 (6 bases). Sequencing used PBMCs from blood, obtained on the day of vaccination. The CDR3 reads CASSYGGSGPDTQYF. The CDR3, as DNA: TGTGCCAGCAGTTACGGGGGGTCGGGTCCAGATACGCAGTATTTT.